This TCR beta chain was identified in a study of blood T cell repertoires in COVID-19. Original handling: Nucleated cell counts were estimated from reference gene primer amplification. Here immunoSEQ multiplex PCR was the method, and the copy in TCRdb shows in-frame clones only, minus some. Clonal size and the V and J genes are those of that table, whereas D and trimming came from the DNA. The table lists about 180,000 clones, around 85% of them singletons. The CDR3 runs 18 residues. CDR1 and CDR2 from the germline V gene are LNHDA and SQIVND (reference sequence). Unmatched junction bases numbered 9, after V lost 4 bases and J lost 1 base.

This clonotype was obtained from a woman older than 75 with acute or convalescent COVID-19. The rearrangement links TRBV19 to TRBJ2-3, with 12 bases identical to TRBD1. Sequencing was done on a sample of peripheral blood. The CDR3 loop is CASSRDRGRGKGTDTQYF. CDR3 nucleotide sequence: TGTGCCAGTAGTAGGGACAGGGGGCGAGGAAAGGGCACAGATACGCAGTATTTT. Looking up the rest from reference TRBV19 and TRBJ2-3 gives the full variable domain: DGGITQSPKYLFRKEGQNVTLSCEQNLNHDAMYWYRQDPGQGLRLIYYSQIVNDFQKGDIAEGYSVSREKKESFPLTVTSAQKNPTAFYLCASSRDRGRGKGTDTQYFGPGTRLTVL.